The 10 T cell receptor beta chains presented below share a single source sample, sequenced in a study of glioma-infiltrating T cells. TCR alpha and beta CDR3 regions were amplified from RNA using iRepertoire nested multiplex PCR. TCRdb fed the multiplex PCR reads into MiXCR, producing one record per CDR3 protein. Counted here are about 180,000 distinct CDR3 sequences, 43% occurring once; the ten biggest clones make up around 5.3%. Sequenced input: glioma tissue, nonneoplastic brain tissue, or PBMCs (not recorded which). All receptors come from a human donor with low-grade glioma or glioblastoma, undergoing nonglioma brain surgery, or in good health (not recorded which).

The J gene is TRBJ2-3, the V gene TRBV2, with TRBD2 matching 7 bases. This CDR3 is built from 14 residues. Germline trimming cut 9 bases from V and 0 bases from J; bases unmatched to any gene: 6. Germline assignment: CDR1 SNHLY and CDR2 FYNNEI. The DNA of the CDR3 is TGTGCCAGGCTACTAGCGTCTAGCACAGATACGCAGTATTTT. This translates into CARLLASSTDTQYF.

The V gene is TRBV5-1, the J gene TRBJ1-1; 8 bases fit TRBD1. CDR3 length: 14 amino acids. Germline V lookup: CDR1 SGHRS, CDR2 YFSETQ. V lost 0 bases and J lost 4; bases outside the gene matches: 2. The CDR3 bases are TGCGCCAGCAGCTTGGGGGACAGGTCCACTGAAGCTTTCTTT. Translating gives CASSLGDRSTEAFF.

The chain recombines TRBV6-4 with TRBJ1-2, with 7 bases lining up with TRBD1. CDR1 and CDR2 from the germline V gene are MRHNA and SNTAGT. This CDR3 has 13 amino acids. J gave up 7 bases and V 5 bases, and 7 bases lay outside the gene matches. The CDR3: CASSRHRGSGYTF. The CDR3 DNA reads TGTGCCAGCAGTCGTCACAGGGGATCTGGCTACACCTTC.

Of note for this clonotype: With a much larger clone just one base away, this may be a read error. The chain uses TRBV7-9 and TRBJ1-4, with 9 nucleotides matching TRBD1. There are 12 residues in the CDR3. Looked up from germline, CDR1 is SEHNR and CDR2 is FQNEAQ (reference sequence). V lost 8 bases, J lost 15 bases, and 10 bases stayed unmatched. Here the CDR3 reads CASGPWTGAMFF. In nucleotides, the CDR3 is TGTGCCAGCGGCCCATGGACAGGGGCAATGTTTTTT.

Concerning this clonotype itself: At one of its ends the junction is not consistent with the germline gene, which may arise from a read error. The rearrangement joins TRBV7-9 to TRBJ1-4, with TRBD1 matching over 8 bases. Germline CDR1 SEHNR, CDR2 FQNEAQ (reference sequence). CDR3 length equals 16 residues. CDR3 DNA sequence: TGTGCCAGCAGCTCTCAGGGGGCTGCAACTAATCAAAAACTGTTTTTT. This codes for CASSSQGAATNQKLFF. The full variable domain, rest sourced from reference TRBV7-9 and TRBJ1-4, is DTGVSQNPRHKITKRGQNVTFRCDPISEHNRLYWYRQTLGQGPEFLTYFQNEAQLEKSRLLSDRFSAERPKGSFSTLEIQRTEQGDSAMYLCASSSQGAATNQKLFFGSGTQLSVL.

In its sample, this clonotype was seen many times. The rearrangement links TRBV28 to TRBJ2-7; D remains unclear. V was shortened by 3 bases and J by 5 bases, with 2 bases between the two germline ends. Germline CDR1 MDHEN, CDR2 SYDVKM. The CDR3 totals 10 residues. CDR3 coding DNA: TGTGCCAGCAGTTTCCACGAGCAGTACTTC. Residues: CASSFHEQYF. The full variable domain, with the rest looked up from reference TRBV28 and TRBJ2-7, is DVKVTQSSRYLVKRTGEKVFLECVQDMDHENMFWYRQDPGLGLRLIYFSYDVKMKEKGDIPEGYSVSREKKERFSLILESASTNQTSMYLCASSFHEQYFGPGTRLTVT.

V is TRBV2 and J is TRBJ2-1; tentative D call: TRBD2 (6 bases). V was shortened by 7 bases and J by 10 bases, with 14 bases between the two germline ends. The germline V gene encodes CDR1 SNHLY and CDR2 FYNNEI. The CDR3 length is 12 residues. The CDR3 DNA reads as TGTGCCAGCAAAAGACTAGGACTCGAGCAGTTCTTC. Translating gives CASKRLGLEQFF.

The count of this clonotype is one. A much more abundant neighbour one base away suggests this may be a read error. The chain combines TRBV28 with TRBJ2-4; D is undetermined. Germline CDR1 is MDHEN and CDR2 is SYDVKM. Trimming cost V 5 bases and J 8 bases, with 10 bases left between them. This CDR3 contains 12 residues. The CDR3 spells CASSGQTDIQYF. For the CDR3, the DNA is TGTGCCAGCAGTGGCCAGACTGACATTCAGTACTTC.

The chain is built from TRBV14 and TRBJ2-7; D gene uncertain. CDR1 and CDR2 (germline): SGHDN, FVKESK. Trimming took off 0 bases at V and 5 bases at J, with 8 bases between the two ends. This CDR3 has 13 amino acids. The CDR3 DNA follows: TGTGCCAGCAGCCAAGATATATTACACGAGCAGTACTTC. This codes for CASSQDILHEQYF.

This clonotype was detected only a few times. The genes are TRBV7-2 and TRBJ2-5, with 7 bases aligning to TRBD2. The germline V gene has CDR1 SGHTA and CDR2 FQGNSA. This CDR3 has 16 residues. V shed 4 bases and J 3 bases; nucleotides not matched to a gene: 11. The CDR3 DNA follows: TGTGCCAGCAGCTCTTTCGCTAGCGGTAGGGAAGAGACCCAGTACTTC. Protein sequence: CASSSFASGREETQYF.